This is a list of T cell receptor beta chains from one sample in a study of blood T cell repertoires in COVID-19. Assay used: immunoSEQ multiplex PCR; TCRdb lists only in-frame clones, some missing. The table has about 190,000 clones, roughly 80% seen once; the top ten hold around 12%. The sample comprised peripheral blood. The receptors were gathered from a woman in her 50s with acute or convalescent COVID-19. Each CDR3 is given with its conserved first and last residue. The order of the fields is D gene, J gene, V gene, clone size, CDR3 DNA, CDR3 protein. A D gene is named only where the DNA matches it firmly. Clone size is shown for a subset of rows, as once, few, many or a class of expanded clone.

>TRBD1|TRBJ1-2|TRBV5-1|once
TGCGCCAGCAGCTTGGTGGGACAGAACTATGGCTACACCTTC
CASSLVGQNYGYTF
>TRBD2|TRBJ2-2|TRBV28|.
TGTGCCAGCAGTCACCATCTGACTAGCGGGAAAGCGAACACCGGGGAGCTGTTTTTT
CASSHHLTSGKANTGELFF
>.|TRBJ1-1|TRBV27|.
TGTGCCAGCAGTTATCCAGGGCGTTCCACTGAAGCTTTCTTT
CASSYPGRSTEAFF
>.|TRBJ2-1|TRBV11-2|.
TGTGCCAGCAGCCCTATGGTGCGTTATGAGCAGTTCTTC
CASSPMVRYEQFF
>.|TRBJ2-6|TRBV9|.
TGTGCCAGCAGCGTCCCCGTTTCCTCTGGGGCCAACGTCCTGACTTTC
CASSVPVSSGANVLTF
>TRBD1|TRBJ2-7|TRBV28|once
TGTGCCAGCAGTTTGGACAGGGGGGGCGAGCAGTACTTC
CASSLDRGGEQYF
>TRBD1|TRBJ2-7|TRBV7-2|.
TGTGCCAGCAGCTTCTCGACAGGGAACTACGAGCAGTACTTC
CASSFSTGNYEQYF
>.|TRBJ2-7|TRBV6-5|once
TGTGCCAGCAGTTACGGTCAGGGCTCCTACGAGCAGTACTTC
CASSYGQGSYEQYF
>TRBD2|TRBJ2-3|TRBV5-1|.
TGCGCCAGCAGCTTGGGGGGACTAGCTGGAGATACGCAGTATTTT
CASSLGGLAGDTQYF
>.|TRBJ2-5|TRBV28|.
TGTGCCAGCAGTCCCCCCCTGCCCAGGGCGGAGACCCAGTACTTC
CASSPPLPRAETQYF
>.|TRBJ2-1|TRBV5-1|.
TGCGCCAGCAGCTTCTCCGACAGGTCCTTTTCCTACAATGAGCAGTTCTTC
CASSFSDRSFSYNEQFF
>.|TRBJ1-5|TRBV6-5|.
TGTGCCAGCAGGTATATCCAGGGCCAGCCCCAGCATTTT
CASRYIQGQPQHF
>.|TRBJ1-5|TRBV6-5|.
TGTGCCAGCAGCCTAGACAGGTATAGCAATCAGCCCCAGCATTTT
CASSLDRYSNQPQHF
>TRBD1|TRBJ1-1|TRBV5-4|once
TGTGCCAGCAGGAGGGGACAGGGGAACACTGAAGCTTTCTTT
CASRRGQGNTEAFF
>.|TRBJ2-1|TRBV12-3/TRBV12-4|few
TGTGCCAGCAGTTGGGGCCCCTACAATGAGCAGTTCTTC
CASSWGPYNEQFF
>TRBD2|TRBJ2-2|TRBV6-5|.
TGTGCCAGCAGTACTAGCGGGGGAGGTTCCGGGGAGCTGTTTTTT
CASSTSGGGSGELFF
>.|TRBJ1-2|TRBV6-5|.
TGTGCCACCCGATACCAGACTAACTATGGCTACACCTTC
CATRYQTNYGYTF
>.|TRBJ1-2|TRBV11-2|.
TGTGCCAGCAGCTCGGACATCTTAAACTATGGCTACACCTTC
CASSSDILNYGYTF
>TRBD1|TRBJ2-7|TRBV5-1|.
TGCGCCAGCACCCCCGAACCGGGACAGGCCACCTACGAGCAGTACTTC
CASTPEPGQATYEQYF
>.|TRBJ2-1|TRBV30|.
TGTGCCTGGACCCCAGCGACCTACAATGAGCAGTTCTTC
CAWTPATYNEQFF